The sequence of this TCR beta chain was determined in a study of T cells in localized non-small cell lung cancer. Profiled with immunoSEQ multiplex PCR; TCRdb holds only in-frame clones, not every one. The table lists about 2,000 clones, around 29% of them singletons, with about 16% in the top ten. Germline CDR1 KGHSH, CDR2 LQKENI. V was trimmed by 2 bases and J by 1 base, leaving 8 bases between them. The CDR3 is 14 residues long. Harvested at least 2 cm beyond the tumor margin, adjacent lung showed no atypia. About this clone itself: Antigen specificity is unknown.

The study's findings and limits: One tumor region alone was sequenced, and heterogeneity therefore remains possible. Tumor showed lower T cell clonality than uninvolved adjacent lung, where it was highest. Appearances in adjacent lung were noted for a median around 55 of the top 100 tumor clones.

The chain links TRBV18 to TRBJ2-5, with D possibly matching TRBD1 (6 bases). The material was normal lung tissue next to the tumor, obtained before any cancer treatment. This receptor was taken from a female donor of 60 years or more with stage I lung adenocarcinoma. The CDR3 DNA is TGTGCCAGCTCACCAGTGACAGGCCAAGAGACCCAGTACTTC. Its translation: CASSPVTGQETQYF.